Following are 31 T cell receptor beta chains from one sample sequenced in a study of cytomegalovirus exposure and HLA in healthy donors. The PCR contained 60 Vbeta and 13 Jbeta primers. Clones were read by immunoSEQ multiplex PCR, and TCRdb kept only the in-frame ones, dropping some. The repertoire holds 55,000 to 70,000 clones, with 55% to 70% as singletons. Material: PBMCs. The receptor source for this set is a woman in her 50s in good health and CMV-seronegative.

The chain has TRBV19 and TRBJ1-2; the D gene is possibly TRBD1 (5 bases). Trimming took 6 bases from V and 4 from J, leaving 9 bases between them. The CDR3 sequence is 12 residues long. Germline V gives CDR1 LNHDA, CDR2 SQIVND (reference sequence). CDR3 protein: CASRDTLYGYTF. The CDR3 nucleotides are TGTGCCAGTAGGGACACCCTCTATGGCTACACCTTC.

The chain joins TRBV6-5 to TRBJ1-1; D perhaps matches TRBD1 (6 bases). V shed 6 bases and J shed 6 bases, with 14 bases lying between them. The CDR3 is made up of 13 amino acids. Germline CDR1 reads MNHEY; CDR2 reads SVGAGI. DNA for the CDR3: TGTGCCAGCAGACCTAGGGGGGGGGCTGAAGCTTTCTTT. Residues: CASRPRGGAEAFF.

J is TRBJ1-4 and V is TRBV7-2; TRBD1 aligns across 9 bases. V trimming: 3 bases; J trimming: 6 bases; junction bases outside the gene matches: 11. Germline V gene data show CDR1 as SGHTA and CDR2 as FQGNSA. CDR3 length: 17 residues. The DNA for the CDR3 is TGTGCCAGCAGCTTGCTCCCAGGGTGGACAGGGGATGAAAAACTGTTTTTT. Amino acid sequence: CASSLLPGWTGDEKLFF.

The rearrangement uses TRBV5-1 and TRBJ2-5, with 9 nucleotides matching TRBD1. With V trimmed by 4 bases and J by 2 bases, 6 bases remained unmatched. Germline CDR1 reads SGHRS; CDR2 reads YFSETQ. This CDR3 is built from 15 residues. CDR3 residues: CASSPQGTGQETQYF. In DNA, the CDR3 is TGCGCCAGCAGCCCACAAGGGACAGGGCAAGAGACCCAGTACTTC.

This chain links TRBV6-5 with TRBJ2-3; a possible D gene is TRBD2 (5 bases). V was trimmed by 7 bases and J by 2 bases, leaving 10 bases between them. Germline V CDR1 and CDR2: MNHEY, SVGAGI. The CDR3 sequence is 13 residues long. The CDR3 DNA follows: TGTGCCAGCAAAACGGGGTACACAGATACGCAGTATTTT. This encodes CASKTGYTDTQYF.

This clone was seen more than once but under ten times. CDR3 region: CARAEGNVGQYF. As DNA, the CDR3 is TGCGCCAGGGCAGAGGGAAACGTAGGGCAGTACTTC. V usage is TRBV5-1 and J usage is TRBJ2-7, with D perhaps matching TRBD2 (5 bases). V was shortened by 8 bases and J by 9 bases, with 18 bases between the two germline ends. CDR1 is SGHRS and CDR2 is YFSETQ in the germline V gene. The CDR3 runs to 12 residues.

The V and J genes are TRBV2 and TRBJ2-3; TRBD2 matches at 12 bases. From germline, CDR1 is SNHLY and CDR2 FYNNEI. The V and J ends lost 1 base and 6 bases, in that order; junction bases with no gene match: 5. The CDR3 has 16 residues. Here the CDR3 reads CASSEGSGTSGDTQYF. As DNA, the CDR3 is TGTGCCAGCAGTGAAGGGTCCGGGACTAGCGGGGATACGCAGTATTTT.

The CDR3 region has the DNA TGTGCCAGCAGTGAGGAACTAGCGGGAGTTGATGAGCAGTTCTTC. Translation: CASSEELAGVDEQFF. The V and J genes are TRBV6-4 and TRBJ2-1, with TRBD2 matching over 11 bases. In germline, CDR1 is MRHNA, CDR2 SNTAGT. This CDR3 has 15 residues. V was clipped by 3 bases and J by 8 bases; unmatched bases: 6.

The rearrangement uses TRBV5-1 and TRBJ1-1, with 9 bases aligning to TRBD1. Germline V CDR1 and CDR2: SGHRS, YFSETQ. V lost 1 base to trimming and J lost 4 bases; unmatched junction nucleotides: 8. CDR3 length equals 16 residues. The CDR3 is CASSLQPQGATTEAFF. DNA for the CDR3: TGCGCCAGCAGCTTGCAACCACAGGGGGCGACCACTGAAGCTTTCTTT. The variable domain in full, completed from reference TRBV5-1 and TRBJ1-1, reads KAGVTQTPRYLIKTRGQQVTLSCSPISGHRSVSWYQQTPGQGLQFLFEYFSETQRNKGNFPGRFSGRQFSNSRSEMNVSTLELGDSALYLCASSLQPQGATTEAFFGQGTRLTVV.

The chain combines TRBV15 with TRBJ1-2; 8 nucleotides align to TRBD1. V gave up 0 bases and J gave up 3 bases; unmatched junction bases: 9. This CDR3 contains 17 residues. Germline loops: CDR1 LNHNV, CDR2 YYDKDF (reference sequence). CDR3 sequence: CATSRDGGQENYYGYTF. The CDR3 DNA follows: TGTGCCACCAGCAGAGACGGGGGACAGGAAAATTACTATGGCTACACCTTC.

This clone was detected only a few times. V usage is TRBV7-2 and J usage is TRBJ2-7; D perhaps matches TRBD1 (6 bases). V dropped 1 base and J dropped 6 bases, with 13 bases sitting between them. The germline CDR1 and CDR2 sequences are SGHTA and FQGNSA. CDR3 length: 14 residues. CDR3 DNA sequence: TGTGCCAGCAGCTTAGAACTAGTGGGGGCCGAGCAGTACTTC. Protein product: CASSLELVGAEQYF.

The chain is built from TRBV29-1 and TRBJ2-3, with a tentative D call TRBD2 (6 bases). CDR1 SQVTM and CDR2 ANQGSEA come from the germline V gene. V lost 6 bases and J 0 bases, leaving 13 bases between the germline ends. The CDR3 loop spans 14 amino acids. The CDR3 is CSVRAGQSTDTQYF. DNA for the CDR3: TGCAGCGTGCGAGCGGGCCAAAGCACAGATACGCAGTATTTT.

This chain links TRBV5-1 with TRBJ2-5, with 11 bases that match TRBD2. The CDR3 has 18 residues. Germline V CDR1 and CDR2: SGHRS, YFSETQ. Trimming cost V 4 bases and J 4 bases; bases outside gene matches: 15. CDR3 in DNA: TGCGCCAGCAGCCAAGGACAGGGCGTCGGACTAGCGGGAGAGACCCAGTACTTC. Amino acid sequence: CASSQGQGVGLAGETQYF. The variable domain in full, completed from reference TRBV5-1 and TRBJ2-5, reads KAGVTQTPRYLIKTRGQQVTLSCSPISGHRSVSWYQQTPGQGLQFLFEYFSETQRNKGNFPGRFSGRQFSNSRSEMNVSTLELGDSALYLCASSQGQGVGLAGETQYFGPGTRLLVL.

This chain uses TRBV5-5 with TRBJ2-7, with TRBD1 as a possible D gene (6 bases). V dropped 2 bases and J dropped 4 bases, with 13 bases sitting between them. CDR3 length equals 14 residues. The germline V gene has CDR1 SGHKS and CDR2 YYEKEE (reference sequence). The DNA of the CDR3 is TGTGCCAGCAGCTTCGGGACAACTAATTACGAGCAGTACTTC. This translates into CASSFGTTNYEQYF.

This chain links TRBV6-5 with TRBJ2-1, with a weak D call TRBD1 (6 bases). Germline V gives CDR1 MNHEY, CDR2 SVGAGI. Deletions cut 6 bases from V and 4 bases from J, with 7 bases between. The CDR3 is made up of 12 amino acids. The CDR3 spells CASRGTYNEQFF. CDR3 in DNA: TGTGCCAGCAGAGGGACATACAATGAGCAGTTCTTC.

The rearrangement uses TRBV9 and TRBJ2-2; tentatively, D is TRBD1 (6 bases). Germline assignment: CDR1 SGDLS and CDR2 YYNGEE. V was clipped by 7 bases and J by 3 bases, with 16 bases between them. This CDR3 comprises 15 residues. In nucleotides, the CDR3 is TGTGCCAGCGGTACAGGGTTGCAGGACACCGGGGAGCTGTTTTTT. It translates to CASGTGLQDTGELFF.

The V and J genes are TRBV28 and TRBJ1-1; D possibly corresponds to TRBD1 (6 bases). V was trimmed by 11 bases and J by 4 bases, leaving 14 bases between them. The CDR3 length is 12 residues. Per the germline V gene, CDR1 is MDHEN and CDR2 is SYDVKM. As DNA, the CDR3 is TGTGCCCTGGAGAGGGGGGGCACTGAAGCTTTCTTT. It codes for CALERGGTEAFF.

This chain uses TRBV28 with TRBJ1-2; D may be TRBD1 (5 bases). Germline CDR1 reads MDHEN; CDR2 reads SYDVKM. V was shortened by 1 base and J by 5 bases, with 14 bases between the two germline ends. The CDR3 has 15 residues. CDR3 region: CASSLSPGVEYGYTF. The CDR3 DNA is TGTGCCAGCAGTTTATCACCGGGGGTTGAGTATGGCTACACCTTC.

The CDR3, as DNA: TGTGCCAGCAGCTTAGTTGCGGGGGGTGAGCAGTACTTC. Amino acids: CASSLVAGGEQYF. The V and J genes are TRBV7-3 and TRBJ2-7; 8 bases are shared with TRBD2. Germline V gene data show CDR1 as SGHTA and CDR2 as FQGTGA. The V and J ends lost 2 bases and 7 bases, in that order; junction bases with no gene match: 4. The CDR3 contains 13 residues.

The gene calls are TRBV28 and TRBJ2-3; no clear D gene. Trimming took off 6 bases at V and 11 bases at J, with 15 bases between the two ends. Per germline, CDR1 MDHEN and CDR2 SYDVKM. CDR3 length: 12 amino acids. CDR3 protein: CASSVPTRRQYF. DNA for the CDR3: TGTGCCAGCAGCGTGCCGACCCGGAGGCAGTATTTT.

This CDR3 is CASSFSGRAGNEQFF. Written as DNA, the CDR3 is TGTGCCAGCAGCTTCAGCGGGAGGGCCGGGAATGAGCAGTTCTTC. The J gene is TRBJ2-1, the V gene TRBV7-2; TRBD2 aligns across 10 bases. Germline assignment: CDR1 SGHTA and CDR2 FQGNSA. There are 15 residues in the CDR3. V dropped 3 bases and J dropped 7; count of bases not matched to a gene: 6.

The CDR3 reads CASSRDWASGGEQYF. CDR3 in DNA: TGTGCCAGCAGTAGGGACTGGGCTAGCGGGGGCGAGCAGTACTTC. V and J are TRBV27 and TRBJ2-7, with 10 bases matching TRBD2. Per germline, CDR1 MNHEY and CDR2 SMNVEV (reference sequence). This CDR3 contains 15 residues. The V and J ends lost 5 bases and 6 bases, in that order; junction bases with no gene match: 10.

There are a few counts of this clone. The chain joins TRBV21-1 to TRBJ2-3; the table's D call, TRBD2, was not checked against the DNA. TRBV21-1 is an annotated pseudogene. This CDR3 has 15 amino acids. In DNA, the CDR3 is TGTGCCAGCAGCCCACCGGGAGGGGGAACAGATACGCAGTATTTT. Translating gives CASSPPGGGTDTQYF.

The chain couples TRBV11-3 to TRBJ2-2; the match to TRBD2 covers 8 bases. V was pared by 8 bases and J by 5 bases, with 7 bases of the junction left unmatched. CDR3 size: 14 residues. Germline loops: CDR1 SGHNT, CDR2 YENEEA. The CDR3 here is CASCPRGGTGELFF. The CDR3 DNA sequence: TGTGCCAGCTGTCCCCGGGGGGGTACCGGGGAGCTGTTTTTT.

This chain joins TRBV16 and TRBJ1-2, with 8 bases matching TRBD1. The CDR3 extends over 16 amino acids. J was trimmed by 3 bases and V by 2 bases; bases with no gene match: 8. CDR1 is KGHSY, CDR2 FQNENV, per germline. CDR3 amino acids: CASSQITQTGDYGYTF. Written as DNA, the CDR3 is TGTGCCAGCAGCCAAATAACCCAGACAGGGGACTATGGCTACACCTTC.

This clone came up once. The V call is TRBV5-1, the J call TRBJ2-1, with 9 bases identical to TRBD1. Germline V CDR1 and CDR2: SGHRS, YFSETQ. J was trimmed by 5 bases and V by 5 bases; bases with no gene match: 14. The CDR3 runs to 17 residues. The CDR3 sequence is CASSFSLTGGKDNEQFF. As DNA, the CDR3 is TGCGCCAGCAGTTTTTCCCTTACAGGGGGCAAGGACAATGAGCAGTTCTTC. The full variable domain, completed using reference TRBV5-1 and TRBJ2-1, is KAGVTQTPRYLIKTRGQQVTLSCSPISGHRSVSWYQQTPGQGLQFLFEYFSETQRNKGNFPGRFSGRQFSNSRSEMNVSTLELGDSALYLCASSFSLTGGKDNEQFFGPGTRLTVL.

The chain has TRBV29-1 and TRBJ2-3, with 13 positions matching TRBD2. V dropped 6 bases and J dropped 4; count of bases not matched to a gene: 10. The CDR3 extends over 16 amino acids. The germline V gene has CDR1 SQVTM and CDR2 ANQGSEA. The CDR3 DNA reads as TGCAGCGTCCACACGGGACTAGCGGGAAAAGCAGATACGCAGTATTTT. Protein sequence: CSVHTGLAGKADTQYF.

CDR3 DNA: TGTGCCAGTAGTATCGGAGGTGGAAATGGAAACACCATATATTTT. Encoded protein: CASSIGGGNGNTIYF. V and J are TRBV19 and TRBJ1-3; unclear D gene. Trimming removed 3 bases at V and 3 bases at J, with 12 bases between. The CDR3 is 15 amino acids. Germline CDR1 LNHDA, CDR2 SQIVND (reference sequence).

The chain has TRBV6-5 and TRBJ2-1; D remains unclear. The CDR3 covers 11 residues. V gave up 0 bases and J gave up 13 bases, with 7 bases separating them. Per germline, CDR1 MNHEY and CDR2 SVGAGI. The CDR3 sequence is CASSYSKAQFF. Here the CDR3 DNA reads TGTGCCAGCAGTTACTCGAAAGCACAGTTCTTC.

The chain has TRBV15 and TRBJ2-3, with D possibly matching TRBD1 (7 bases). This CDR3 is built from 17 residues. Trimming pared 5 bases from V and 1 base from J, leaving 19 bases between. CDR1 LNHNV and CDR2 YYDKDF come from the germline V gene (reference sequence). CDR3 bases: TGTGCCACCAGCGGATACTCAGGGGGGCCAGGCACAGATACGCAGTATTTT. Residues: CATSGYSGGPGTDTQYF.

The V gene is TRBV4-3, the J gene TRBJ2-1, with TRBD1 identical over 9 bases. This CDR3 is built from 16 residues. V lost 4 bases and J lost 2; bases outside the gene matches: 6. Germline loops: CDR1 LGHNA, CDR2 YSLEER. CDR3 residues: CASSRGTGSAYNEQFF. CDR3 sequence (DNA): TGCGCCAGCAGCCGGGGGACAGGGTCAGCCTACAATGAGCAGTTCTTC.